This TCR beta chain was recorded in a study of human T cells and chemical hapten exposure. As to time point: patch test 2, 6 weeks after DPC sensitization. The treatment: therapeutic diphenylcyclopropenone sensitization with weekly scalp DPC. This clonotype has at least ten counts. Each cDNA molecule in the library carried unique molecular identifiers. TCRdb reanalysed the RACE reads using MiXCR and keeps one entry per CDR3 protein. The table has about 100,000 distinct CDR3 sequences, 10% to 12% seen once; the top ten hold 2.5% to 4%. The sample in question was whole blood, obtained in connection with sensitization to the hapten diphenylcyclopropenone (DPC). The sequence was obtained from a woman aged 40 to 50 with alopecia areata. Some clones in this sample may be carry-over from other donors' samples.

Here the CDR3 DNA reads TGTGCCAGCAGCCGTGCGAGCTGGGAGCAGTTCTTC. It is translated as CASSRASWEQFF. The genes are TRBV14 and TRBJ2-1; D gene uncertain. This CDR3 spans 12 amino acids. Trimming shortened V by 4 bases and J by 10 bases, and 11 bases separated the two germline ends. The germline gives CDR1 SGHDN, CDR2 FVKESK. Full variable domain (missing parts from reference TRBV14 and TRBJ2-1): EAGVTQFPSHSVIEKGQTVTLRCDPISGHDNLYWYRRVMGKEIKFLLHFVKESKQDESGMPNNRFLAERTGGTYSTLKVQPAELEDSGVYFCASSRASWEQFFGPGTRLTVL.